This record looks at one T cell receptor beta chain sequence and its context. The antigen remains undetermined. TCRdb keeps only in-frame clones here, not all; method: immunoSEQ multiplex PCR. Among approximately 35,000 clones listed, 68% were seen once. These data are taken from a study of STAT5B mutations in CD4+ large granular lymphocyte leukemia. Germline V gene sequence: CDR1 SEHNR, CDR2 FQNEAQ (reference sequence). The CDR3 contains 16 residues. V lost 4 bases to trimming and J lost 2 bases; unmatched junction nucleotides: 6. Findings of the study overall: 8/27 top patient clones versus 2/35 control clones were TRBV06-family. CD4-sorted patient repertoires seemed more clonal than healthy CD4+ repertoires. No patients shared main leukemic clonotypes, though around 24% appeared at low frequency elsewhere.

The sequence was obtained from a human donor in good health. The rearrangement links TRBV7-9 to TRBJ2-1; 9 bases map to TRBD1. Sequenced: CD4+ T cells from blood buffy coats. The chain's CDR3 is CASSYNRDRAYNEQFF. CDR3 DNA: TGTGCCAGCAGCTACAACAGGGACAGGGCCTACAATGAGCAGTTCTTC.